The T cell receptor (beta chain) under discussion was sequenced for a study of blood T cell repertoires in COVID-19. Study-level information: COVID-19 samples from acute and convalescent phases originated in the United States, Italy and Spain. Nucleic acid was either cDNA or gDNA, and it came from T cells, B-cell-depleted T cells, or PBMCs.

The CDR3 runs to 14 residues. J gave up 0 bases and V 5 bases, and 2 bases lay outside the gene matches. Germline values: CDR1 SGHRS, CDR2 YFSETQ. Source study methods: Reference gene primer amplification gave nucleated cell count estimates. Profiling relied on immunoSEQ multiplex PCR, and the TCRdb table lists in-frame clones only, not all of them. V, J and clone size are taken as reported in that table, and D and trimming were inferred from the DNA itself. The sample records hundreds of thousands of clones, about nine tenths being singletons. Input material: peripheral blood. This TCR was sampled from a woman in her twenties or thirties with active or convalescent COVID-19. The chain couples TRBV5-1 to TRBJ2-3, with 8 positions matching TRBD2. Written as DNA, the CDR3 is TGCGCCAGCAGAGCGGGGGTCAGCACAGATACGCAGTATTTT. Translated, it gives CASRAGVSTDTQYF. Based on the CDR3 plus reference TRBV5-1 and TRBJ2-3, the full variable domain is KAGVTQTPRYLIKTRGQQVTLSCSPISGHRSVSWYQQTPGQGLQFLFEYFSETQRNKGNFPGRFSGRQFSNSRSEMNVSTLELGDSALYLCASRAGVSTDTQYFGPGTRLTVL.